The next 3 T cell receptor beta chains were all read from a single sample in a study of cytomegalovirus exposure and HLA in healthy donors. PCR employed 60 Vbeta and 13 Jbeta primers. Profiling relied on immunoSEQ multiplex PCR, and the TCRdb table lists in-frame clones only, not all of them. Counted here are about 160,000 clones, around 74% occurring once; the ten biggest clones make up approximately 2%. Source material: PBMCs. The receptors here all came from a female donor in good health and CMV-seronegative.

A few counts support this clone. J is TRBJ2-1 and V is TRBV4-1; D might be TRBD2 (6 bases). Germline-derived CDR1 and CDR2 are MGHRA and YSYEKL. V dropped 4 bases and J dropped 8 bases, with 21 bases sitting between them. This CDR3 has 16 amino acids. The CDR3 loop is CASSPSVGSGWDEQFF. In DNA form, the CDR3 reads TGCGCCAGCAGCCCGAGCGTAGGCAGCGGGTGGGATGAGCAGTTCTTC.

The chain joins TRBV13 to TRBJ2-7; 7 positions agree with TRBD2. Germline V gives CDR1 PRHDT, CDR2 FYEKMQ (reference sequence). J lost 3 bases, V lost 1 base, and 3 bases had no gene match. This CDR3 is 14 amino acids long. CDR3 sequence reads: CASSLAGGDYEQYF. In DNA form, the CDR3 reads TGTGCCAGCAGCTTAGCTGGGGGGGACTACGAGCAGTACTTC.

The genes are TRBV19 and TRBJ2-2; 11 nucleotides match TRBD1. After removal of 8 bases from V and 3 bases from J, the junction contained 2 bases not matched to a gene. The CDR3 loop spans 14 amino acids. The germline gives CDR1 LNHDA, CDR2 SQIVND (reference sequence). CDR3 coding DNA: TGTGCCAGTGGGACAGGGGGGGACACCGGGGAGCTGTTTTTT. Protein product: CASGTGGDTGELFF.